The subject of this entry is one TCR beta chain. No antigen is known for it. The study sampled nominally healthy donors, though unrecorded immune exposures were likely. CDR3 length equals 14 residues. V dropped 7 bases and J dropped 0; count of bases not matched to a gene: 6. Germline-derived CDR1 and CDR2 are MNHNS and SASEGT. The sample is drawn from a study of cytomegalovirus exposure and HLA in healthy donors. General study points: Rare TCR sequences dominated, though some public TCRs recurred in many donors. Across donors, sequencing depth was assumed by presence/absence analyses to be roughly uniform.

The PCR used 60 Vbeta and 13 Jbeta primers. Authors' processing steps: Counted up in a later analysis, unique TCR beta chains came to 65 million to 80 million, with around 10 million shared. This table comes from immunoSEQ multiplex PCR, and its TCRdb copy is limited to in-frame clones, with some not included. From that table come the V and J calls and clone size; the DNA was used to work out D and trimming. The table records 100,000 to 150,000 clones, approximately 80% of them present only once. This chain connects TRBV6-1 to TRBJ2-7; 7 bases fit TRBD2. This sequence originates from a young man in good health and CMV-seronegative. Sequenced: PBMCs. The CDR3 spells CASKAGWSSYEQYF. DNA for the CDR3: TGTGCCAGCAAAGCGGGGTGGAGCTCCTACGAGCAGTACTTC.